The next 9 T cell receptor beta chains were all read from a single sample in a study of cytomegalovirus exposure and HLA in healthy donors. The data were produced by immunoSEQ multiplex PCR, yet TCRdb's version contains in-frame clones alone and is incomplete. The repertoire holds under 150,000 clones, with approximately 86% as singletons. Sequencing was done on a sample of PBMCs. These receptors all stem from a man younger than 35 in good health and CMV-seropositive.

The V gene is TRBV6-6, the J gene TRBJ1-1; D uncertain. Per germline, CDR1 MNHNY and CDR2 SVGAGI (reference sequence). Trimming removed 8 bases from V and 1 base from J, with 8 bases in between. The CDR3 is 12 residues long. CDR3 coding DNA: TGTGCCAGCGGCCAAAGGAACACTGAAGCTTTCTTT. It translates to CASGQRNTEAFF.

This clone was seen a few times. V usage is TRBV7-2 and J usage is TRBJ2-7; 7 bases align to TRBD1. CDR1 SGHTA and CDR2 FQGNSA come from the germline V gene. The CDR3 length is 12 residues. V shed 9 bases and J 2 bases; nucleotides not matched to a gene: 4. CDR3 bases: TGTGCCAGTGGACAGGTACCCTACGAGCAGTACTTC. Residues: CASGQVPYEQYF.

The chain carries TRBV5-1 and TRBJ2-3; 9 bases are a match to TRBD2. Germline V CDR1 and CDR2: SGHRS, YFSETQ. The CDR3 extends over 14 amino acids. V gave up 5 bases and J gave up 2 bases; unmatched junction bases: 3. CDR3 region: CASRKREVTDTQYF. The CDR3 DNA follows: TGCGCCAGCAGGAAGCGGGAGGTCACAGATACGCAGTATTTT.

The chain employs TRBV14 and TRBJ1-3; D is possibly TRBD1 (6 bases). V lost 3 bases to trimming and J lost 0 bases, with 12 bases between them. Per the germline V gene, CDR1 is SGHDN and CDR2 is FVKESK. CDR3 length: 16 amino acids. The CDR3 DNA is TGTGCCAGCAGCCAGATGTGGGGGCCCTCTGGAAACACCATATATTTT. Translation: CASSQMWGPSGNTIYF.

For this clone: This specimen includes other DNA sequences encoding the same CDR3. The chain is built from TRBV18 and TRBJ1-3; no clear D gene. Trimming took off 2 bases at V and 0 bases at J, with 5 bases between the two ends. This CDR3 contains 14 residues. Germline lookup yields CDR1 KGHSH and CDR2 LQKENI. CDR3 protein: CASSPGSSGNTIYF. CDR3 coding DNA: TGTGCCAGCTCACCAGGCAGCTCTGGAAACACCATATATTTT.

V and J are TRBV5-1 and TRBJ2-1, with 11 positions matching TRBD2. V shed 5 bases, J shed 0 bases, and the junction held 10 bases outside the gene matches. Germline V gene lookup returns CDR1 SGHRS and CDR2 YFSETQ. CDR3 size: 18 residues. The CDR3 bases are TGCGCCAGCAGTTCGGGGCTAGCGGGGGGAAGCTCCTACAATGAGCAGTTCTTC. Amino acid sequence: CASSSGLAGGSSYNEQFF.

As for this clone: The junction departs from the called germline gene at one end, perhaps through a read error. CDR3 loop: CASSLGLSSYNEQFF. CDR3 in DNA: TGTGCTAGCAGCTTAGGTCTAAGCTCCTACAATGAGCAGTTCTTC. The chain recombines TRBV7-7 with TRBJ2-1; no definite D call. The CDR3 contains 15 residues. The V gene's germline CDR1 is SSHAT and CDR2 FNYEAQ (reference sequence).

V gene TRBV6-5 combines with J gene TRBJ2-7; 7 bases map to TRBD1. This CDR3 region has 13 residues. With 6 bases clipped from V and 5 bases from J, the junction kept 7 bases outside the gene matches. Germline V gene sequence: CDR1 MNHEY, CDR2 SVGAGI. This CDR3 reads CASSRGQPDEQYF. CDR3 DNA: TGTGCCAGCAGCCGGGGACAGCCCGACGAGCAGTACTTC.

The V call is TRBV19, the J call TRBJ1-5, with TRBD1 as a possible D gene (6 bases). CDR3 length: 15 residues. Germline assignment: CDR1 LNHDA and CDR2 SQIVND (reference sequence). Trimming pared 6 bases from V and 1 base from J, leaving 13 bases between. The CDR3 loop reads CASRARGTSNQPQHF. CDR3 nucleotide sequence: TGTGCCAGTAGGGCAAGAGGGACAAGCAATCAGCCCCAGCATTTT.